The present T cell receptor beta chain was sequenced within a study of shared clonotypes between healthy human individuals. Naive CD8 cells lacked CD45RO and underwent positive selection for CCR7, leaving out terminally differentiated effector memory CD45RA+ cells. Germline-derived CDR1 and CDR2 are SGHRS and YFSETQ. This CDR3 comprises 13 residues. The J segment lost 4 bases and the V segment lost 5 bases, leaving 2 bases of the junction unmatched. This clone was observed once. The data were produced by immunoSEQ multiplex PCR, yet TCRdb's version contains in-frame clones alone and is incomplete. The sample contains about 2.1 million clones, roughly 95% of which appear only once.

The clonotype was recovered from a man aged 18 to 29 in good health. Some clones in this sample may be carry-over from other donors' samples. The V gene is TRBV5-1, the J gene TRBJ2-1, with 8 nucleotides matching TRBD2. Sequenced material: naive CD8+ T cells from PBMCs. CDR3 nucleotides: TGCGCCAGCAGGATAGCGGGATACAATGAGCAGTTCTTC. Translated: CASRIAGYNEQFF.